Below are 20 T cell receptor beta chains sequenced from a single sample in a study of T cell repertoires in cytomegalovirus infection. From the reads, TCRdb called clonotypes with MiXCR, one entry per CDR3 protein. This sample has some 600,000 distinct CDR3 sequences, with roughly 26% found just once. The sequenced sample was CD8+ T cells from PBMCs. The receptors derive from a human donor in good health (CMV status not recorded). Some clones in this sample may be carry-over from other donors' samples.

J is TRBJ2-4 and V is TRBV10-3, with TRBD1 matching over 8 bases. The CDR3 totals 14 residues. The germline V gene encodes CDR1 ENHRY and CDR2 SYGVKD. J was trimmed by 6 bases and V by 0 bases; bases with no gene match: 1. As DNA, the CDR3 is TGTGCCATCAGTGAGTCTACAGGGGGAAACATTCAGTACTTC. It is translated as CAISESTGGNIQYF.

The V and J genes are TRBV27 and TRBJ2-2; 10 nucleotides agree with TRBD1. The ends lost 2 bases at V and 7 bases at J; junction bases unmatched: 7. CDR3 size: 16 residues. The germline V gene has CDR1 MNHEY and CDR2 SMNVEV (reference sequence). The CDR3 region has the DNA TGTGCCAGCAGTTTACGCGGGACAGGGGTGGGCGGGGAGCTGTTTTTT. It is translated as CASSLRGTGVGGELFF.

The CDR3 region is CASSQYRDRSSYNEQFF. The CDR3 DNA reads TGTGCCAGCAGTCAATACCGGGACAGGAGCTCCTACAATGAGCAGTTCTTC. The rearrangement links TRBV6-5 to TRBJ2-1, with TRBD1 matching 8 bases. Germline CDR1 is MNHEY and CDR2 is SVGAGI. V shed 5 bases and J 0 bases; nucleotides not matched to a gene: 9. This CDR3 is 17 amino acids long.

As concerns this clonotype: Since the CDR3 does not end with the conserved phenylalanine or tryptophan, this likely comes from a read error. The genes are TRBV29-1 and TRBJ1-2; D is possibly TRBD1 (5 bases). The CDR3 contains 13 residues. V was trimmed by 1 base and J by 3 bases, leaving 9 bases between them. Germline CDR1 reads SQVTM; CDR2 reads ANQGSEA. The CDR3 spells CSVEGGADYGYTL. The CDR3 region has the DNA TGCAGCGTTGAAGGGGGCGCAGACTATGGCTACACCTTA.

The table lists this clonotype with many counts. The rearrangement joins TRBV19 to TRBJ2-5; maybe TRBD1 (7 bases). The CDR3 is 13 residues long. The germline gives CDR1 LNHDA, CDR2 SQIVND (reference sequence). Trimming stripped 5 bases from V and 5 bases from J, with 12 bases between. This CDR3 reads CASSVTGRETQYF. CDR3 DNA: TGTGCCAGTAGTGTGACAGGGAGGGAGACCCAGTACTTC.

J is TRBJ2-1 and V is TRBV20-1, with unresolved D. V lost 1 base to trimming and J lost 2 bases, with 12 bases between them. Looked up from germline, CDR1 is DFQATT and CDR2 is SNEGSKA (reference sequence). This CDR3 contains 15 residues. Here the CDR3 DNA reads TGCAGTGCTAGAGCCCACACCTCACCCTACAATGAGCAGTTCTTC. Protein product: CSARAHTSPYNEQFF.

V is TRBV28 and J is TRBJ2-1; D possibly matches TRBD1 or TRBD2 (5 bases each). The CDR3 is 15 residues long. The germline gives CDR1 MDHEN, CDR2 SYDVKM. V was pared by 2 bases and J by 6 bases, with 14 bases between. CDR3 DNA sequence: TGTGCCAGCAGTTTAGAGGGGACGCCCGGCAATGAGCAGTTCTTC. Translated: CASSLEGTPGNEQFF.

There are many counts of this clonotype. The chain has TRBV7-9 and TRBJ2-7; D call uncertain. Trimming took off 3 bases at V and 6 bases at J, with 9 bases between the two ends. CDR1 is SEHNR and CDR2 is FQNEAQ in the germline V gene (reference sequence). The CDR3 is 12 amino acids. In DNA, the CDR3 is TGTGCCAGCAGCTTTGGGGTTGGCGAGCAGTACTTC. Translated: CASSFGVGEQYF.

This clonotype was counted a few times. The rearrangement uses TRBV6-5 and TRBJ1-1; no firm D call. The CDR3 contains 14 residues. Trimming took off 0 bases at V and 4 bases at J, with 9 bases between the two ends. CDR1 is MNHEY, CDR2 SVGAGI, per germline. CDR3 sequence (DNA): TGTGCCAGCAGTTACTCGGGATCAACCACTGAAGCTTTCTTT. Its protein product is CASSYSGSTTEAFF.

The chain links TRBV27 to TRBJ2-7; D is tentatively TRBD1 or TRBD2 (5 bases each). The V end lost 5 bases, the J end lost 4 bases, and 18 bases lay between the germline ends. The V gene's germline CDR1 is MNHEY and CDR2 SMNVEV (reference sequence). There are 15 residues in the CDR3. In DNA, the CDR3 is TGTGCCAGCAGTCCTTTTCCGGGACCTGCGTACGAGCAGTACTTC. Translation: CASSPFPGPAYEQYF.

This clonotype was picked up many times. V and J are TRBV4-3 and TRBJ1-2, with TRBD1 matching over 11 bases. Germline assignment: CDR1 LGHNA and CDR2 YSLEER. With 4 bases clipped from V and 6 bases from J, the junction kept 7 bases outside the gene matches. CDR3 length equals 15 residues. The CDR3 bases are TGCGCCAGCAGCCTACAGGACAGGGGGCAGGATGGCTACACCTTC. This translates into CASSLQDRGQDGYTF.

This clonotype was counted between two and nine times. The chain uses TRBV20-1 and TRBJ2-1; D call uncertain. Between the trimmed V and J ends, which lost 4 bases and 4 bases, there was a span of 11 bases. The CDR3 has 13 amino acids. CDR1 is DFQATT, CDR2 SNEGSKA, per germline (reference sequence). This CDR3 is CSAMLTTYNEQFF. Here the CDR3 DNA reads TGCAGTGCTATGCTGACCACATACAATGAGCAGTTCTTC.

This chain connects TRBV28 to TRBJ1-1; D unresolved. Trimming pared 4 bases from V and 7 bases from J, leaving 10 bases between. The germline gives CDR1 MDHEN, CDR2 SYDVKM. CDR3 length: 12 amino acids. CDR3 amino acids: CASSSRTHEAFF. The CDR3 bases are TGTGCCAGCAGTTCACGTACACATGAAGCTTTCTTT.

The table lists this clonotype with a few counts. The rearrangement uses TRBV29-1 and TRBJ2-1, with 7 bases that match TRBD1. The CDR3 is 16 amino acids. V gave up 1 base and J gave up 4 bases; unmatched junction bases: 10. Germline assignment: CDR1 SQVTM and CDR2 ANQGSEA. The CDR3 DNA reads TGCAGCGTTGAAGGTCTGGGACAGCGAGTTTACAATGAGCAGTTCTTC. Amino acid sequence: CSVEGLGQRVYNEQFF.

There are many counts of this clonotype. V and J are TRBV4-1 and TRBJ2-7, with D uncertain. CDR3 length equals 15 residues. V was trimmed by 0 bases and J by 0 bases, leaving 9 bases between them. Germline V gene lookup returns CDR1 MGHRA and CDR2 YSYEKL. CDR3 loop: CASSQEALPSYEQYV. The CDR3 DNA reads TGCGCCAGCAGCCAAGAAGCACTACCCTCCTACGAGCAGTACGTC.

This clonotype showed up many times. This chain uses TRBV7-2 with TRBJ2-3, with D unresolved. Trimming left V 5 bases short and J 1 base short, with 16 bases between. This CDR3 is 16 amino acids long. CDR1 and CDR2 from the germline V gene are SGHTA and FQGNSA. CDR3 nucleotides: TGTGCCAGCAGCCCGGGCAGGCGACTCCGCACAGATACGCAGTATTTT. Encoded protein: CASSPGRRLRTDTQYF. Combining the CDR3 with reference TRBV7-2 and TRBJ2-3 gives the whole variable domain GAGVSQSPSNKVTEKGKDVELRCDPISGHTALYWYRQSLGQGLEFLIYFQGNSAPDKSGLPSDRFSAERTGGSVSTLTIQRTQQEDSAVYLCASSPGRRLRTDTQYFGPGTRLTVL.

The genes are TRBV27 and TRBJ2-1, with 8 bases that match TRBD1. The CDR3 is 16 residues long. The V gene's germline CDR1 is MNHEY and CDR2 SMNVEV (reference sequence). The trim removed 6 bases at V and 1 base at J, leaving 8 bases unmatched. The DNA of the CDR3 is TGTGCCAGCAGCCCCAGGGGGCTTCCGTCCTACAATGAGCAGTTCTTC. It translates to CASSPRGLPSYNEQFF.

This clonotype was found many times. The rearrangement joins TRBV7-8 to TRBJ2-1, with 12 bases that match TRBD2. Germline V lookup: CDR1 SGHVS, CDR2 FQNEAQ. V shed 5 bases, J shed 0 bases, and the junction held 17 bases outside the gene matches. This CDR3 has 21 amino acids. The CDR3 region has the DNA TGTGCCAGCAGCCGAAGTGGGAAGACTAGCGGGGGTCTTAGCTCCTACAATGAGCAGTTCTTC. It encodes CASSRSGKTSGGLSSYNEQFF.

This clonotype was seen more than once but under ten times. The rearrangement joins TRBV6-2 or TRBV6-3 to TRBJ2-1; D gene ambiguous. Germline CDR1 is MNHEY and CDR2 is SVGEGT. V shed 7 bases and J shed 6 bases, with 7 bases lying between them. There are 11 residues in the CDR3. CDR3 sequence: CASKASNEQFF. The CDR3 region has the DNA TGTGCCAGCAAGGCTTCCAATGAGCAGTTCTTC.

This clonotype was recorded only once. The gene calls are TRBV4-1 and TRBJ1-1, with 7 bases fitting TRBD1. After removal of 3 bases from V and 8 bases from J, the junction contained 3 bases not matched to a gene. Germline CDR1 reads MGHRA; CDR2 reads YSYEKL. The CDR3 runs to 12 residues. This CDR3 reads CASSQPGQEAFF. The CDR3 DNA sequence: TGCGCCAGCAGCCAGCCGGGACAGGAAGCTTTCTTT.